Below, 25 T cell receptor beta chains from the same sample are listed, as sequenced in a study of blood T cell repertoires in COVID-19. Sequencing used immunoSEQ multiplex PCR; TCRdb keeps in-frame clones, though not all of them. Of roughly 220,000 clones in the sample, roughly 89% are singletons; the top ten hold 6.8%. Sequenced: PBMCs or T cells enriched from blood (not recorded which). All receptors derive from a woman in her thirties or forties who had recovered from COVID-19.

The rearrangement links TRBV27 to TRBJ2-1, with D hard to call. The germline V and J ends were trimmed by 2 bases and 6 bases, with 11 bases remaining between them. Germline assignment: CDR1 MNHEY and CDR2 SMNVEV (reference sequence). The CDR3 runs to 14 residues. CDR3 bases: TGTGCCAGCAGTTTAGAGACTGGAACCAATGAGCAGTTCTTC. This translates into CASSLETGTNEQFF.

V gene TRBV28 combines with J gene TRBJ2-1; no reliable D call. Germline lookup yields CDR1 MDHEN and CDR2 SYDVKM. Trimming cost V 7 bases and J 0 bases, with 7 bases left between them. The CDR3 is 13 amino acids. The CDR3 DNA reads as TGTGCCAGCAAGACTTACTCCTACAATGAGCAGTTCTTC. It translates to CASKTYSYNEQFF.

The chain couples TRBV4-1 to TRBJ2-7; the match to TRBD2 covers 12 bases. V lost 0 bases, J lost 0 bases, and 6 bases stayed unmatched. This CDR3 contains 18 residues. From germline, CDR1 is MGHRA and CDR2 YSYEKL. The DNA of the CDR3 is TGCGCCAGCAGCCAAGATGACCTAGCGGGAGGGATCTCCTACGAGCAGTACTTC. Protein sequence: CASSQDDLAGGISYEQYF.

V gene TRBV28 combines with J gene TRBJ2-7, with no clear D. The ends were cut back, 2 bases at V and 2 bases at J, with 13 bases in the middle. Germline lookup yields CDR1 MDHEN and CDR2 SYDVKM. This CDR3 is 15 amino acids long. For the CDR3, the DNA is TGTGCCAGCAGTTTACTCTCAGGTCCTACCTACGAGCAGTACTTC. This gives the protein CASSLLSGPTYEQYF.

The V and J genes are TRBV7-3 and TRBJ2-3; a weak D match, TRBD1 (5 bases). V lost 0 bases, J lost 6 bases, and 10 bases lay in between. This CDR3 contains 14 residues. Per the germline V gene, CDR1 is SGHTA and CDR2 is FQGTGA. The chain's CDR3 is CASSLTGAGDTQYF. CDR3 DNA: TGTGCCAGCAGCTTAACAGGGGCCGGGGATACGCAGTATTTT.

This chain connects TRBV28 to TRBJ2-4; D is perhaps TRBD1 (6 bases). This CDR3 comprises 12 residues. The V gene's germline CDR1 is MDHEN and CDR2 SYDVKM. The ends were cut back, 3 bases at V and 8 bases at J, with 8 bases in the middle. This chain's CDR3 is CASSLYRDIQYF. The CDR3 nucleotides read TGTGCCAGCAGTTTGTACAGGGACATTCAGTACTTC.

The CDR3 is CASSLAGSDTQYF. CDR3 coding DNA: TGTGCCAGCAGCTTGGCCGGGAGCGATACGCAGTATTTT. The V gene is TRBV5-6, the J gene TRBJ2-3; D is perhaps TRBD2 (6 bases). The V and J ends lost 0 bases and 6 bases respectively, with 8 bases between them. The germline V gene encodes CDR1 SGHDT and CDR2 YYEEEE. This CDR3 region has 13 residues.

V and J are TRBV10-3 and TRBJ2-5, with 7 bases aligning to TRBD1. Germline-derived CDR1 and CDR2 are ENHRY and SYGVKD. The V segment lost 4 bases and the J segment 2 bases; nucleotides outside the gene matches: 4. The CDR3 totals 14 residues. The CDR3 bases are TGTGCCATCAGTGCCCGGGACAGACAAGAGACCCAGTACTTC. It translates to CAISARDRQETQYF.

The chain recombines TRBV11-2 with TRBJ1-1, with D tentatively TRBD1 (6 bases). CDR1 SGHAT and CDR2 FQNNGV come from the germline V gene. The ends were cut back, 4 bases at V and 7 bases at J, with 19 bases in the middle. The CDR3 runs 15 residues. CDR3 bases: TGTGCCAGCAGCTCCCACCTAATACAGGGCATTGAAGCTTTCTTT. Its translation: CASSSHLIQGIEAFF. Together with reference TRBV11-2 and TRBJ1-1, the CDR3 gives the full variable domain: EAGVAQSPRYKIIEKRQSVAFWCNPISGHATLYWYQQILGQGPKLLIQFQNNGVVDDSQLPKDRFSAERLKGVDSTLKIQPAKLEDSAVYLCASSSHLIQGIEAFFGQGTRLTVV.

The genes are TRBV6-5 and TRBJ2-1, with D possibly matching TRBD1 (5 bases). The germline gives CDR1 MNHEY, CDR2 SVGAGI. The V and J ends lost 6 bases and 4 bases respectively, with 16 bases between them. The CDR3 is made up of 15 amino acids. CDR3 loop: CASRSDRNAYNEQFF. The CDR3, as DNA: TGTGCCAGCAGGTCCGACAGAAACGCTTACAATGAGCAGTTCTTC.

CDR3 sequence reads: CSVPGLPSYNEQFF. For the CDR3, the DNA is TGCAGCGTTCCGGGACTACCATCATACAATGAGCAGTTCTTC. The chain employs TRBV29-1 and TRBJ2-1; the match to TRBD2 covers 7 bases. The CDR3 is made up of 14 amino acids. J gave up 4 bases and V 5 bases, and 8 bases lay outside the gene matches. Germline CDR1 and CDR2: SQVTM and ANQGSEA.

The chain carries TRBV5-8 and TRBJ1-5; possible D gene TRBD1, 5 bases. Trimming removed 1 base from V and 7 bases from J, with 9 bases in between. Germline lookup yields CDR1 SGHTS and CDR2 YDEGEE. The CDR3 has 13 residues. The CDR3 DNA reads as TGTGCCAGCAGCTTGTTGGGGGGGCAGCCCCAGCATTTT. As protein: CASSLLGGQPQHF.

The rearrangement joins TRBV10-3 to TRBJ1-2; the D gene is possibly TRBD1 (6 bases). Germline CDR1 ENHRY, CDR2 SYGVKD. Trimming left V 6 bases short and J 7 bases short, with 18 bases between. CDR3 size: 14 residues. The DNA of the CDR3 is TGTGCCATCAGCCCGGGCGGGGGGGGCGCTGGCTACACCTTC. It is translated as CAISPGGGGAGYTF.

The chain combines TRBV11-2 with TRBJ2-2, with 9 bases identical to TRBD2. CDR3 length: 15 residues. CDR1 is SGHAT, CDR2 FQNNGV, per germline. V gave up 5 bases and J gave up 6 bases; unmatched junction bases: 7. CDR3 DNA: TGTGCCAGCAGCCATGGGACTAGCATCGCCGGGGAGCTGTTTTTT. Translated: CASSHGTSIAGELFF. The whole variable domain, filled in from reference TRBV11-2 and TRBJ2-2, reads EAGVAQSPRYKIIEKRQSVAFWCNPISGHATLYWYQQILGQGPKLLIQFQNNGVVDDSQLPKDRFSAERLKGVDSTLKIQPAKLEDSAVYLCASSHGTSIAGELFFGEGSRLTVL.

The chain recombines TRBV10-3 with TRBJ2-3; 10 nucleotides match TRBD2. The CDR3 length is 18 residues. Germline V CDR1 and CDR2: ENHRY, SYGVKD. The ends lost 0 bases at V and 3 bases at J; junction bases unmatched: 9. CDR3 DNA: TGTGCCATCAGTGAGTCAAGCGGGAGGGCCGTCGGGACAGATACGCAGTATTTT. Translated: CAISESSGRAVGTDTQYF.

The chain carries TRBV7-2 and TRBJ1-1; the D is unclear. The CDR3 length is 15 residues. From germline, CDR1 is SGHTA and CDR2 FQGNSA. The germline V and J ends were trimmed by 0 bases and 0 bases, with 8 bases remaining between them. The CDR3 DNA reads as TGTGCCAGCAGCTTAGCGGGAGGGATGAACACTGAAGCTTTCTTT. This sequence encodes CASSLAGGMNTEAFF.

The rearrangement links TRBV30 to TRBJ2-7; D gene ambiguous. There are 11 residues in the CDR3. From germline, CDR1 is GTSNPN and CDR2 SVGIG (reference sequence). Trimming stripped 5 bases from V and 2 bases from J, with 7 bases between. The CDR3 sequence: CAWATAYEQYF. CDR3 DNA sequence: TGTGCCTGGGCTACAGCCTACGAGCAGTACTTC.

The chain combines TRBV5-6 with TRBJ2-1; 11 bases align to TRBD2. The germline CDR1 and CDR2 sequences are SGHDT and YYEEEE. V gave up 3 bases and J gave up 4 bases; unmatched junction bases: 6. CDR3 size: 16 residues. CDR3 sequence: CASSWGTSGAYNEQFF. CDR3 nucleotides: TGTGCCAGCAGCTGGGGGACTAGCGGTGCTTACAATGAGCAGTTCTTC.

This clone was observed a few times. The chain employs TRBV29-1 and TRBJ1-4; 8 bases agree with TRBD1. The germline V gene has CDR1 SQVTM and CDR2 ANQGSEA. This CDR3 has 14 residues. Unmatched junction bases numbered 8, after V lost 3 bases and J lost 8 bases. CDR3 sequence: CSVDSPGGGEKLFF. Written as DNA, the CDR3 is TGCAGCGTTGATAGTCCAGGGGGCGGGGAAAAACTGTTTTTT.

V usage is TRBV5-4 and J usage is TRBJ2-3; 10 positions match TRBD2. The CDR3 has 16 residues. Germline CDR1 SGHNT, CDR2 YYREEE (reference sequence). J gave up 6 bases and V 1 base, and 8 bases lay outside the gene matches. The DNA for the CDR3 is TGTGCCAGCAGCTTGACTAGCGGGATCGTCTCTGATACGCAGTATTTT. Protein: CASSLTSGIVSDTQYF.

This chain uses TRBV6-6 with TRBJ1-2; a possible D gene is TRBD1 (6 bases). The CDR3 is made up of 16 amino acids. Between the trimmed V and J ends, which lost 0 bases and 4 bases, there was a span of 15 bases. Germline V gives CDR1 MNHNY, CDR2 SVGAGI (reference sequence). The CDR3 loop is CASSYSLRKGVYGYTF. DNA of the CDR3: TGTGCCAGCAGTTACTCGTTACGTAAGGGGGTCTATGGCTACACCTTC.

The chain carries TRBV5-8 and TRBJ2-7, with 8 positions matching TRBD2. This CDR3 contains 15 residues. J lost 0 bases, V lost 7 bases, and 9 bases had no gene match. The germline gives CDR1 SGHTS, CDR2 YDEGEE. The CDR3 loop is CASDLGGRPSYEQYV. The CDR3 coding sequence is TGTGCCAGCGACTTGGGCGGGAGGCCCTCCTACGAGCAGTACGTC.

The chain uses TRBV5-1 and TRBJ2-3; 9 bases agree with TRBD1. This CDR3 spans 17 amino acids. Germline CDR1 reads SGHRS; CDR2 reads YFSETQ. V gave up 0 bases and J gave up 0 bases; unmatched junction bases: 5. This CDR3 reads CASSLEPTGGSTDTQYF. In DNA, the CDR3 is TGCGCCAGCAGCTTGGAACCGACAGGGGGGAGCACAGATACGCAGTATTTT.

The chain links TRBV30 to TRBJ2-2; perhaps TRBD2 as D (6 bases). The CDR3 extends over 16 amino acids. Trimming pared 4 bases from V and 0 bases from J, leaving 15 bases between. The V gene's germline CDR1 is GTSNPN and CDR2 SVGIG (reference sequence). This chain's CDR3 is CAWKVKGRPNTGELFF. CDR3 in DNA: TGTGCCTGGAAGGTGAAGGGGAGGCCGAACACCGGGGAGCTGTTTTTT.

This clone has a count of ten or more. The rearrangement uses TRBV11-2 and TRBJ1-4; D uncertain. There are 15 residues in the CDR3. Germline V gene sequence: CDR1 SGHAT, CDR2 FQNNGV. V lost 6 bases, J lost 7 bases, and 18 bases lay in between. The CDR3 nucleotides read TGTGCCAGCAGGAAAACCGCGGGCTATGGTGAAAAACTGTTTTTT. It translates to CASRKTAGYGEKLFF.